These 24 T cell receptor beta chains were all obtained from the same sample, sequenced in a study of response to subunit inactivated influenza vaccine (dated by TCRdb to the late 2010s). The method was RT-PCR. TCRdb records Illumina HiSeq 2500 as the sequencer. In TCRdb, the public reads were trimmed at Q25 with fastp and aligned with MiXCR, with productive beta chains retained. Rows with one shared CDR3 protein collapse into an entry with the most common genes and DNA. The sample table contains approximately 520,000 distinct CDR3 sequences; only one count was recorded for 16% of them. The top ten constitute approximately 3% of the sample. Sequenced here: CD4+ T cells sorted from PBMCs, sampled about 23 months after vaccination. The source is a man between 50 and 69 years old who received an inactivated influenza vaccine. Donor details come from another sample of the same person, matched by shared clones.

On this clonotype itself: The junction departs from the called germline gene at one end, perhaps through a read error. The J gene is TRBJ2-1, the V gene TRBV20-1, with 11 bases that match TRBD1. This CDR3 spans 17 amino acids. Germline V gene sequence: CDR1 DFQATT, CDR2 SNEGSKA (reference sequence). CDR3 sequence reads: CSARGQGAGASYNEQFF. The CDR3 nucleotides are TGCAGTGCGAGAGGACAGGGGGCAGGGGCCTCCTACAATGAGCAGTTCTTC.

This clonotype was recorded many times. This rearrangement joins TRBV3-1 to TRBJ2-1; D gene unclear. The CDR3 has 13 amino acids. Germline V gene data show CDR1 as LGHDT and CDR2 as YNNKEL (reference sequence). V dropped 0 bases and J dropped 10 bases, with 10 bases sitting between them. The CDR3 nucleotides are TGTGCCAGCAGCCAAGAAAGGGCGCGGGAGCAGTTCTTC. Translation gives CASSQERAREQFF.

Many counts were recorded for this clonotype. This chain joins TRBV4-3 and TRBJ2-7, with TRBD1 identical over 8 bases. The CDR3 runs 13 residues. After removal of 3 bases from V and 8 bases from J, the junction contained 6 bases not matched to a gene. CDR1 and CDR2 (germline): LGHNA, YSLEER. CDR3: CASSQSTGGKQYF. DNA of the CDR3: TGCGCCAGCAGCCAGTCCACAGGGGGGAAGCAGTACTTC.

The chain couples TRBV7-8 to TRBJ2-3; 10 bases match TRBD2. Germline trimming cut 2 bases from V and 6 bases from J; bases unmatched to any gene: 14. CDR3 length: 18 residues. Germline V gives CDR1 SGHVS, CDR2 FQNEAQ. The chain's CDR3 is CASSLLLRTSGPSDTQYF. The DNA for the CDR3 is TGTGCCAGCAGCTTACTCTTACGGACTAGCGGACCATCGGATACGCAGTATTTT. Combining the CDR3 with reference TRBV7-8 and TRBJ2-3 gives the whole variable domain GAGVSQSPRYKVAKRGQDVALRCDPISGHVSLFWYQQALGQGPEFLTYFQNEAQLDKSGLPSDRFFAERPEGSVSTLKIQRTQQEDSAVYLCASSLLLRTSGPSDTQYFGPGTRLTVL.

The genes are TRBV12-3 or TRBV12-4 and TRBJ2-5, with D perhaps TRBD1 or TRBD2 (5 bases each). The CDR3 is 14 residues long. V was clipped by 4 bases and J by 4 bases, with 13 bases between them. The CDR3 DNA reads as TGTGCCAGCAGTTCCGGGACGAGATTAGAGACCCAGTACTTC. Its protein is CASSSGTRLETQYF.

This clonotype has a handful of counts. The chain uses TRBV24-1 and TRBJ2-1; 11 nucleotides align to TRBD2. The CDR3 contains 17 residues. The germline gives CDR1 KGHDR, CDR2 SFDVKD. V lost 3 bases, J lost 4 bases, and 7 bases stayed unmatched. The CDR3 DNA follows: TGTGCCACCAGTGATCCTTCGACTAGCGGGAATTACAATGAGCAGTTCTTC. It specifies CATSDPSTSGNYNEQFF.

V and J are TRBV25-1 and TRBJ2-1, with TRBD2 matching 11 bases. Germline assignment: CDR1 MGHDK and CDR2 SYGVNS. Trimming cost V 3 bases and J 4 bases; bases outside gene matches: 5. The CDR3 is 16 residues long. DNA of the CDR3: TGTGCCAGCAGTGAGTCTCGACTAGCGGGATACAATGAGCAGTTCTTC. This sequence encodes CASSESRLAGYNEQFF.

This clonotype was seen a few times. The chain carries TRBV4-1 and TRBJ1-4; no definite D call. The V and J ends lost 6 bases and 0 bases respectively, with 20 bases between them. This CDR3 is built from 18 residues. Germline CDR1 is MGHRA and CDR2 is YSYEKL. CDR3 DNA: TGCGCCAGCAGTCTAAGGACCCTTCGGGTTGCAACTAATGAAAAACTGTTTTTT. Amino acid sequence: CASSLRTLRVATNEKLFF.

V usage is TRBV6-2 or TRBV6-3 and J usage is TRBJ2-2; no definite D call. With 7 bases removed from V and 7 bases from J, the gap between germline ends came to 13 bases. Germline V gene sequence: CDR1 MNHEY, CDR2 SVGEGT. The CDR3 consists of 13 residues. The CDR3 nucleotides read TGTGCCAGCACTCTGAACATAGACGGGGAGCTGTTTTTT. Translated: CASTLNIDGELFF.

This sequence joins TRBV20-1 and TRBJ2-2, with a weak D call TRBD2 (6 bases). Looked up from germline, CDR1 is DFQATT and CDR2 is SNEGSKA (reference sequence). V lost 2 bases and J lost 4, with 14 bases in between. CDR3 length equals 15 residues. DNA for the CDR3: TGCAGTGCTAGAAGGTCGGGAGCGGGCACCGGGGAGCTGTTTTTT. This codes for CSARRSGAGTGELFF.

This clonotype has only a few counts. The chain links TRBV2 to TRBJ1-4, with TRBD1 matching 8 bases. This CDR3 spans 14 amino acids. The germline V gene has CDR1 SNHLY and CDR2 FYNNEI. J lost 8 bases, V lost 6 bases, and 8 bases had no gene match. The CDR3 loop is CASSPGQGDEKLFF. The CDR3, as DNA: TGTGCCAGCAGCCCCGGACAGGGCGACGAAAAACTGTTTTTT.

A few counts support this clonotype. J is TRBJ2-3 and V is TRBV12-3 or TRBV12-4; D perhaps matches TRBD2 (6 bases). V lost 2 bases, J lost 3 bases, and 12 bases lay in between. The CDR3 runs to 15 residues. CDR3 protein: CASSLSTGRTDTQYF. CDR3 DNA: TGTGCCAGCAGTTTATCTACGGGGAGGACAGATACGCAGTATTTT.

This clonotype is a singleton in its sample. This clone may be a read error of a much larger clone one base away. The V call is TRBV29-1, the J call TRBJ2-1, with no clear D. The CDR3 is 13 residues long. Germline assignment: CDR1 SQVTM and CDR2 ANQGSEA. The V gene lost 5 bases and the J gene lost 6 bases, with 14 bases spanning the gap. The CDR3 protein is CSVHILLSNEQFF. As DNA, the CDR3 is TGCAGCGTTCACATTTTACTGTCCAATGAGCAGTTCTTC.

V is TRBV7-2 and J is TRBJ1-2; TRBD1 agrees at 7 bases. The CDR3 contains 13 residues. The V gene end was trimmed by 5 bases and the J gene end by 5 bases; junction bases not matched to a gene: 5. The germline V gene has CDR1 SGHTA and CDR2 FQGNSA. CDR3 in amino acids: CASSAARGYGYTF. DNA of the CDR3: TGTGCCAGCAGCGCCGCCAGGGGGTATGGCTACACCTTC.

This clonotype was observed once. This chain joins TRBV12-3 or TRBV12-4 and TRBJ2-1; no reliable D call. The CDR3 covers 15 residues. Between the trimmed V and J ends, which lost 6 bases and 2 bases, there was a span of 14 bases. CDR3 amino acids: CASSDRMGAYNEQFF. CDR3 bases: TGTGCCAGCAGCGATAGGATGGGCGCCTACAATGAGCAGTTCTTC.

The chain employs TRBV7-2 and TRBJ1-2; D is possibly TRBD1 (6 bases). Trimming pared 2 bases from V and 2 bases from J, leaving 18 bases between. CDR1 SGHTA and CDR2 FQGNSA come from the germline V gene. The CDR3 has 17 amino acids. Here the CDR3 DNA reads TGTGCCAGCAGCTTACTCATCTCGGACAGAACGAACTATGGCTACACCTTC. Protein sequence: CASSLLISDRTNYGYTF.

The rearrangement joins TRBV12-3 or TRBV12-4 to TRBJ2-1; D gene ambiguous. CDR3 length: 14 residues. V was pared by 3 bases and J by 6 bases, with 12 bases between. CDR3 residues: CASSFIAVPNEQFF. The CDR3 DNA is TGTGCCAGCAGTTTTATCGCGGTACCCAATGAGCAGTTCTTC.

This clonotype was observed a few times. The CDR3 loop is CAISEGASGLPEKLFF. The CDR3 nucleotides read TGTGCCATCAGTGAGGGAGCTTCGGGACTTCCTGAAAAACTGTTTTTT. The rearrangement links TRBV10-3 to TRBJ1-4; tentatively, D is TRBD1 (5 bases). V was trimmed by 2 bases and J by 7 bases, leaving 17 bases between them. The CDR3 sequence is 16 residues long. From germline, CDR1 is ENHRY and CDR2 SYGVKD.

The chain has TRBV20-1 and TRBJ2-1; TRBD2 matches at 12 bases. The CDR3 covers 13 residues. Germline loops: CDR1 DFQATT, CDR2 SNEGSKA (reference sequence). V shed 6 bases and J 9 bases; nucleotides not matched to a gene: 6. This CDR3 is CSAYSSGRGEQFF. The CDR3 DNA reads TGCAGTGCGTACTCTAGCGGGAGGGGTGAGCAGTTCTTC.

The chain recombines TRBV2 with TRBJ2-7; 9 nucleotides match TRBD1. Germline assignment: CDR1 SNHLY and CDR2 FYNNEI. The CDR3 spans 15 residues. V shed 6 bases and J 3 bases; nucleotides not matched to a gene: 9. The CDR3 spells CASRFGQGPDYEQYF. The CDR3 DNA reads as TGTGCCAGCAGATTCGGACAGGGGCCGGACTACGAGCAGTACTTC. The variable domain in full, completed from reference TRBV2 and TRBJ2-7, reads EPEVTQTPSHQVTQMGQEVILRCVPISNHLYFYWYRQILGQKVEFLVSFYNNEISEKSEIFDDQFSVERPDGSNFTLKIRSTKLEDSAMYFCASRFGQGPDYEQYFGPGTRLTVT.

Ten or more counts support this clonotype. The chain has TRBV5-1 and TRBJ2-3, with TRBD2 identical over 8 bases. The V gene end was trimmed by 5 bases and the J gene end by 2 bases; junction bases not matched to a gene: 10. The germline CDR1 and CDR2 sequences are SGHRS and YFSETQ. The CDR3 is 16 residues long. The CDR3 sequence: CASRRSVAGTTDTQYF. CDR3 coding DNA: TGCGCCAGCAGGCGCAGCGTAGCGGGGACCACAGATACGCAGTATTTT.

The chain employs TRBV28 and TRBJ1-6, with D possibly TRBD1 on 6 matching bases. Germline V gene sequence: CDR1 MDHEN, CDR2 SYDVKM. V lost 5 bases and J 9 bases, leaving 23 bases between the germline ends. The CDR3 extends over 17 amino acids. The CDR3 loop reads CASSPVNRARLGSPLHF. The DNA of the CDR3 is TGTGCCAGCAGTCCCGTTAACAGGGCTCGTTTGGGTTCACCCCTCCACTTT.

There are a few counts of this clonotype. The rearrangement links TRBV20-1 to TRBJ2-7, with D perhaps matching TRBD2 (5 bases). CDR1 DFQATT and CDR2 SNEGSKA come from the germline V gene (reference sequence). Trimming shortened V by 5 bases and J by 3 bases, and 17 bases separated the two germline ends. The CDR3 sequence is 14 residues long. CDR3 DNA: TGCAGTGCTCACTCCCCAGAGGGTAACTACGAGCAGTACTTC. Translation: CSAHSPEGNYEQYF.

V gene TRBV9 combines with J gene TRBJ2-1; D assignment may be TRBD1 or TRBD2 (5 bases each). Germline V gene sequence: CDR1 SGDLS, CDR2 YYNGEE. The CDR3 runs 14 residues. Trimming took off 1 base at V and 10 bases at J, with 15 bases between the two ends. As DNA, the CDR3 is TGTGCCAGCAGCGTAAGGCCTCAATGGGGGGAGCAGTTCTTC. It yields the protein CASSVRPQWGEQFF.